One and the same sample provided the 22 T cell receptor beta chains below, sequenced in a study of human T cells and chemical hapten exposure. TCRdb itself ran the RACE reads through MiXCR, one entry per CDR3 protein. This sample has about 120,000 distinct CDR3 sequences, with over 9% found just once. Regarding time point: patch test 3, about 24 weeks after DPC sensitization. The treatment is: therapeutic diphenylcyclopropenone sensitization with weekly scalp DPC. The sequencing used whole blood, collected in connection with sensitization to the hapten diphenylcyclopropenone (DPC). Every receptor here comes from a woman aged 50 to 65 with alopecia areata. Some clones in this sample may be carry-over from other donors' samples.

This clonotype was detected many times. J is TRBJ2-7 and V is TRBV6-2 or TRBV6-3, with D tentatively TRBD2 (5 bases). This CDR3 is 13 amino acids long. V was cut by 5 bases and J by 2 bases, with 10 bases left in between. The germline V gene has CDR1 MNHEY and CDR2 SVGEGT. In DNA form, the CDR3 reads TGTGCCAGCAGTGCAGCGGTTCCCTACGAGCAGTACTTC. The encoded protein is CASSAAVPYEQYF.

The chain has TRBV29-1 and TRBJ1-3, with 8 bases fitting TRBD1. The CDR3 is made up of 15 amino acids. J gave up 1 base and V 7 bases, and 9 bases lay outside the gene matches. Germline CDR1 reads SQVTM; CDR2 reads ANQGSEA. CDR3 nucleotides: TGCAGCGCCAACACTGGACAGGGTTCTGGAAACACCATATATTTT. It yields the protein CSANTGQGSGNTIYF.

This chain connects TRBV7-9 to TRBJ1-1; no firm D call. The germline V and J ends were trimmed by 2 bases and 0 bases, with 7 bases remaining between them. The CDR3 covers 14 residues. Germline CDR1 is SEHNR and CDR2 is FQNEAQ (reference sequence). The CDR3 reads CASSLWELNTEAFF. The CDR3 DNA is TGTGCCAGCAGCTTATGGGAACTGAACACTGAAGCTTTCTTT.

V and J are TRBV28 and TRBJ1-6; D gene ambiguous. The CDR3 has 14 amino acids. Per the germline V gene, CDR1 is MDHEN and CDR2 is SYDVKM. V was cut by 6 bases and J by 7 bases, with 13 bases left in between. CDR3: CASSPSLRNSPLHF. The CDR3 DNA sequence: TGTGCCAGCAGCCCATCCCTTAGGAATTCACCCCTCCACTTT.

This clonotype was recorded a few times. The chain uses TRBV6-5 and TRBJ2-5; perhaps TRBD2 as D (5 bases). The germline V and J ends were trimmed by 10 bases and 7 bases, with 16 bases remaining between them. The CDR3 consists of 12 residues. Germline lookup yields CDR1 MNHEY and CDR2 SVGAGI. This CDR3 is CATRTSTGTQYF. Here the CDR3 DNA reads TGTGCCACCAGGACTTCTACGGGGACCCAGTACTTC.

This clonotype turned up a few times. The rearrangement uses TRBV13 and TRBJ1-4, with a weak D call TRBD1 (5 bases). Germline CDR1 PRHDT, CDR2 FYEKMQ (reference sequence). CDR3 length: 15 amino acids. The ends were cut back, 2 bases at V and 0 bases at J, with 7 bases in the middle. For the CDR3, the DNA is TGTGCCAGCAGCTTAAGGGGTGCAACTAATGAAAAACTGTTTTTT. It yields the protein CASSLRGATNEKLFF. Together with reference TRBV13 and TRBJ1-4, the CDR3 gives the full variable domain: AAGVIQSPRHLIKEKRETATLKCYPIPRHDTVYWYQQGPGQDPQFLISFYEKMQSDKGSIPDRFSAQQFSDYHSELNMSSLELGDSALYFCASSLRGATNEKLFFGSGTQLSVL.

The chain combines TRBV11-2 with TRBJ2-3; perhaps TRBD2 as D (5 bases). The ends were cut back, 1 base at V and 4 bases at J, with 15 bases in the middle. Germline loops: CDR1 SGHAT, CDR2 FQNNGV. CDR3 size: 16 residues. The CDR3 DNA follows: TGTGCCAGCAGCTTAGTCTTCCGGGGTAGCGCAGATACGCAGTATTTT. This translates into CASSLVFRGSADTQYF.

CDR3 loop: CASSYSKGWTEAFF. Here the CDR3 DNA reads TGTGCCAGCAGTTACTCGAAAGGGTGGACTGAAGCTTTCTTT. This chain links TRBV6-5 with TRBJ1-1; D unresolved. Trimming took 0 bases from V and 5 from J, leaving 10 bases between them. The CDR3 consists of 14 residues. CDR1 MNHEY and CDR2 SVGAGI come from the germline V gene.

This clonotype was counted ten times or more. Here the CDR3 reads CSANLRRNTEAFF. The DNA for the CDR3 is TGCAGTGCTAATCTTAGGCGGAACACTGAAGCTTTCTTT. V usage is TRBV20-1 and J usage is TRBJ1-1; D remains ambiguous. In germline, CDR1 is DFQATT, CDR2 SNEGSKA (reference sequence). The germline V and J ends were trimmed by 4 bases and 1 base, with 10 bases remaining between them. The CDR3 contains 13 residues.

For the CDR3, the DNA is TGTGCCAGCAGCTTAGCGACCGTCAGCAATCAGCCCCAGCATTTT. As protein: CASSLATVSNQPQHF. This chain connects TRBV7-8 to TRBJ1-5; D uncertain. Germline loops: CDR1 SGHVS, CDR2 FQNEAQ. Trimming removed 0 bases from V and 1 base from J, with 7 bases in between. This CDR3 is built from 15 residues.

CDR3 loop: CSARKGASTDTQYF. As DNA, the CDR3 is TGCAGTGCTAGAAAGGGGGCTAGCACAGATACGCAGTATTTT. The rearrangement links TRBV20-1 to TRBJ2-3, with 7 bases lining up with TRBD1. Germline trimming cut 2 bases from V and 0 bases from J; bases unmatched to any gene: 2. The CDR3 is 14 amino acids. Germline V CDR1 and CDR2: DFQATT, SNEGSKA (reference sequence).

CDR3 protein: CASRSPVVETQYF. Here the CDR3 DNA reads TGTGCCAGCCGGAGCCCCGTCGTCGAGACCCAGTACTTC. This chain links TRBV6-1 with TRBJ2-5; no clear D gene. CDR1 is MNHNS and CDR2 is SASEGT in the germline V gene. V was trimmed by 8 bases and J by 5 bases, leaving 15 bases between them. The length of the CDR3 is 13 residues.

The rearrangement links TRBV6-6 to TRBJ2-5; no definite D call. V was cut by 1 base and J by 0 bases, with 3 bases left in between. The CDR3 is 13 amino acids. CDR1 and CDR2 (germline): MNHNY, SVGAGI (reference sequence). In DNA form, the CDR3 reads TGTGCCAGCAGTTACTGGTACCAAGAGACCCAGTACTTC. This gives the protein CASSYWYQETQYF.

This clonotype has ten or more counts. The genes are TRBV9 and TRBJ2-3; D ambiguous. This CDR3 has 15 residues. The germline V gene encodes CDR1 SGDLS and CDR2 YYNGEE. The ends were cut back, 0 bases at V and 0 bases at J, with 8 bases in the middle. The CDR3 spells CASSVGTVSTDTQYF. CDR3 bases: TGTGCCAGCAGCGTAGGAACCGTTAGCACAGATACGCAGTATTTT.

This clonotype appeared many times. This rearrangement joins TRBV29-1 to TRBJ2-7, with 9 bases matching TRBD2. This CDR3 is 13 amino acids long. Germline-derived CDR1 and CDR2 are SQVTM and ANQGSEA. V trimming: 4 bases; J trimming: 1 base; junction bases outside the gene matches: 2. Here the CDR3 DNA reads TGCAGCGTTGGGACTAGCGCGTCCTACGAGCAGTACTTC. Protein product: CSVGTSASYEQYF.

This clonotype was detected a few times. V is TRBV7-2 and J is TRBJ2-7; 12 bases align to TRBD2. J was trimmed by 6 bases and V by 5 bases; bases with no gene match: 8. The germline V gene has CDR1 SGHTA and CDR2 FQGNSA. The CDR3 has 15 residues. The CDR3 reads CASSRLAGDPVEQYF. Here the CDR3 DNA reads TGTGCCAGCAGCCGACTAGCGGGAGACCCCGTCGAGCAGTACTTC.

The chain employs TRBV20-1 and TRBJ2-1, with TRBD2 matching over 7 bases. The germline gives CDR1 DFQATT, CDR2 SNEGSKA (reference sequence). Losses at the gene ends were 0 bases for V and 4 bases for J; bases not matched to a gene: 9. The CDR3 length is 16 residues. CDR3 DNA sequence: TGCAGTGCTAGAGAGGGGCTAGCGGAATTTTACAATGAGCAGTTCTTC. This sequence encodes CSAREGLAEFYNEQFF.

In this sample, this clonotype turned up a few times. The gene calls are TRBV13 and TRBJ2-3, with 9 positions matching TRBD2. CDR3 length: 16 amino acids. V shed 5 bases and J 6 bases; nucleotides not matched to a gene: 12. CDR1 is PRHDT and CDR2 is FYEKMQ in the germline V gene (reference sequence). The CDR3 sequence is CASSPQRGEVSDTQYF. In DNA, the CDR3 is TGTGCCAGCAGCCCCCAGCGGGGGGAGGTTTCGGATACGCAGTATTTT. The full variable domain, its missing parts supplied by reference TRBV13 and TRBJ2-3, is AAGVIQSPRHLIKEKRETATLKCYPIPRHDTVYWYQQGPGQDPQFLISFYEKMQSDKGSIPDRFSAQQFSDYHSELNMSSLELGDSALYFCASSPQRGEVSDTQYFGPGTRLTVL.

This clonotype was counted once. It may be a read error: a sequence one base away is much more abundant. The J gene is TRBJ1-5, the V gene TRBV11-2; D possibly corresponds to TRBD1 (5 bases). Trimming took 2 bases from V and 1 from J, leaving 9 bases between them. The germline gives CDR1 SGHAT, CDR2 FQNNGV. The CDR3 contains 15 residues. CDR3 residues: CASSLSGHSNQPQHF. DNA of the CDR3: TGTGCCAGCAGCTTATCAGGGCACAGCAATCAGCCCCAGCATTTT.

In DNA, the CDR3 is TGCGCCAGCAGCTTAAACAGAAACACTGAAGCTTTCTTT. Protein sequence: CASSLNRNTEAFF. The chain carries TRBV5-1 and TRBJ1-1; D not certain. This CDR3 comprises 13 residues. V lost 2 bases and J 2 bases, leaving 7 bases between the germline ends. Per the germline V gene, CDR1 is SGHRS and CDR2 is YFSETQ.

CDR3 loop: CASSPGALYEQYF. The CDR3 bases are TGTGCCAGCTCCCCGGGGGCCCTTTACGAGCAGTACTTC. The chain employs TRBV6-5 and TRBJ2-7; D possibly uses TRBD1 or TRBD2 (6 bases each). The length of the CDR3 is 13 residues. V lost 8 bases and J 4 bases, leaving 15 bases between the germline ends. CDR1 and CDR2 from the germline V gene are MNHEY and SVGAGI.

The chain combines TRBV2 with TRBJ2-7; 7 bases map to TRBD1. V was clipped by 3 bases and J by 0 bases; unmatched bases: 5. The CDR3 is 15 residues long. CDR1 is SNHLY and CDR2 is FYNNEI in the germline V gene. The CDR3, as DNA: TGTGCCAGCAGTGAGACAGGGCATAGCTCCTACGAGCAGTACTTC. It encodes CASSETGHSSYEQYF.